The next 30 T cell receptor beta chains were all read from a single sample in a study of blood T cell repertoires in COVID-19. Sequencing used immunoSEQ multiplex PCR; TCRdb keeps in-frame clones, though not all of them. The sample includes around 150,000 clones, 80% to 90% of them seen just once. The specimen was peripheral blood. The source of these receptors is a woman aged 55-69 years with active COVID-19.

The V call is TRBV5-1, the J call TRBJ1-4; no clear D. Germline assignment: CDR1 SGHRS and CDR2 YFSETQ. V dropped 4 bases and J dropped 8 bases, with 12 bases sitting between them. The CDR3 is 13 amino acids. The CDR3 loop is CASSGNRGEKLFF. In DNA, the CDR3 is TGCGCCAGCAGCGGAAACAGAGGGGAAAAACTGTTTTTT.

V gene TRBV15 combines with J gene TRBJ1-3; D may be TRBD1 (5 bases). Germline-derived CDR1 and CDR2 are LNHNV and YYDKDF (reference sequence). The CDR3 sequence is 18 residues long. V was cut by 0 bases and J by 0 bases, with 15 bases left in between. CDR3 residues: CATSRDRGGASSGNTIYF. DNA of the CDR3: TGTGCCACCAGCAGAGATCGGGGAGGGGCAAGCTCTGGAAACACCATATATTTT.

The J gene is TRBJ1-1, the V gene TRBV19; TRBD1 might be the D (6 bases). This CDR3 is built from 11 residues. Trimming shortened V by 4 bases and J by 8 bases, and 8 bases separated the two germline ends. Germline CDR1 LNHDA, CDR2 SQIVND (reference sequence). DNA for the CDR3: TGTGCCAGTAGTAGGACAGCGGAAGCTTTCTTT. Translation gives CASSRTAEAFF.

The chain has TRBV5-1 and TRBJ2-5; no clear D. CDR1 and CDR2 (germline): SGHRS, YFSETQ. The CDR3 spans 14 residues. With 2 bases removed from V and 2 bases from J, the gap between germline ends came to 10 bases. The CDR3 bases are TGCGCCAGCAGCTTCTTCGGCGGACAAGAGACCCAGTACTTC. It specifies CASSFFGGQETQYF.

The V gene is TRBV4-3, the J gene TRBJ2-1; 12 bases are a match to TRBD2. CDR1 and CDR2 (germline): LGHNA, YSLEER. Losses at the gene ends were 2 bases for V and 4 bases for J; bases not matched to a gene: 12. The CDR3 has 19 residues. This chain's CDR3 is CASSQSLWGLAGGYNEQFF. Written as DNA, the CDR3 is TGCGCCAGCAGCCAATCCCTATGGGGGCTAGCGGGAGGGTACAATGAGCAGTTCTTC.

V gene TRBV4-2 combines with J gene TRBJ1-2; 9 bases map to TRBD1. Losses at the gene ends were 4 bases for V and 7 bases for J; bases not matched to a gene: 10. This CDR3 contains 15 residues. Germline-derived CDR1 and CDR2 are LGHNA and YNFKEQ. The CDR3 coding sequence is TGTGCCAGCAGCCGGGGAACAGGGGGCGCGGGTGGCTACACCTTC. The encoded protein is CASSRGTGGAGGYTF.

The chain uses TRBV7-2 and TRBJ1-6; TRBD1 matches at 9 bases. Germline V gene lookup returns CDR1 SGHTA and CDR2 FQGNSA. V shed 5 bases and J 7 bases; nucleotides not matched to a gene: 18. This CDR3 spans 19 amino acids. CDR3 nucleotides: TGTGCCAGCAGCCAACCGGGACAGGGTGTTCTGGGCGGGAATTCACCCCTCCACTTT. It encodes CASSQPGQGVLGGNSPLHF.

The chain recombines TRBV18 with TRBJ2-7, with 7 bases fitting TRBD1. The CDR3 spans 15 residues. J was trimmed by 7 bases and V by 5 bases; bases with no gene match: 14. Per germline, CDR1 KGHSH and CDR2 LQKENI. CDR3 coding DNA: TGTGCCAGCTCAGGAGGACAGGCGCGTTTGGTGGAGCAGTACTTC. Translated, it gives CASSGGQARLVEQYF.

This clone came up once. The chain employs TRBV30 and TRBJ2-7, with 10 bases aligning to TRBD2. Germline CDR1 and CDR2: GTSNPN and SVGIG (reference sequence). The CDR3 contains 12 residues. Trimming cost V 8 bases and J 6 bases; bases outside gene matches: 7. The CDR3 spells CAVRTSGTEQYF. In nucleotides, the CDR3 is TGTGCCGTACGGACTAGCGGAACCGAGCAGTACTTC.

The genes are TRBV18 and TRBJ2-2; tentatively, D is TRBD2 (6 bases). The V gene's germline CDR1 is KGHSH and CDR2 LQKENI. V was shortened by 3 bases and J by 2 bases, with 10 bases between the two germline ends. The CDR3 loop spans 15 amino acids. The CDR3 region is CASSPGTSNTGELFF. The DNA of the CDR3 is TGTGCCAGCTCACCCGGGACTTCAAACACCGGGGAGCTGTTTTTT.

This chain connects TRBV7-9 to TRBJ1-2, with 7 bases matching TRBD1. The V and J ends lost 5 bases and 6 bases, in that order; junction bases with no gene match: 6. In germline, CDR1 is SEHNR, CDR2 FQNEAQ (reference sequence). The CDR3 covers 13 residues. CDR3 in amino acids: CASSVRQGNGYTF. DNA for the CDR3: TGTGCCAGCAGCGTGCGACAGGGTAATGGCTACACCTTC.

The chain combines TRBV4-1 with TRBJ1-5, with a tentative D call TRBD1 (5 bases). Deletions cut 1 base from V and 8 bases from J, with 15 bases between. Germline V gives CDR1 MGHRA, CDR2 YSYEKL. This CDR3 is built from 15 residues. The CDR3 region is CASSQGNFGGKPQHF. CDR3 bases: TGCGCCAGCAGCCAAGGGAATTTTGGGGGGAAGCCCCAGCATTTT.

J is TRBJ2-7 and V is TRBV5-4; D perhaps matches TRBD2 (6 bases). The CDR3 consists of 16 residues. CDR1 is SGHNT and CDR2 is YYREEE in the germline V gene (reference sequence). V dropped 4 bases and J dropped 0 bases, with 17 bases sitting between them. The CDR3 here is CASSRGGTASSYEQYF. DNA for the CDR3: TGTGCCAGCAGCCGTGGGGGGACTGCTAGCTCCTACGAGCAGTACTTC.

V and J are TRBV10-2 and TRBJ1-1; D might be TRBD1 (5 bases). The V gene's germline CDR1 is WSHSY and CDR2 SAAADI. V was clipped by 6 bases and J by 1 base, with 9 bases between them. The CDR3 length is 13 residues. The DNA of the CDR3 is TGCGCCAGCAGACCTCAGGGGAACACTGAAGCTTTCTTT. Protein sequence: CASRPQGNTEAFF.

The chain links TRBV6-2 or TRBV6-3 to TRBJ1-5; maybe TRBD1 (6 bases). The CDR3 length is 17 residues. Between the trimmed V and J ends, which lost 0 bases and 6 bases, there was a span of 18 bases. Germline CDR1 is MNHEY and CDR2 is SVGEGT. The CDR3 DNA reads TGTGCCAGCAGTTACTCTTCCTACAGGGTCCCTCGTCAGCCCCAGCATTTT. Its translation is CASSYSSYRVPRQPQHF.

This rearrangement joins TRBV4-1 to TRBJ2-3; 10 bases are shared with TRBD2. V shed 0 bases and J 0 bases; nucleotides not matched to a gene: 9. CDR3 length: 19 residues. Germline loops: CDR1 MGHRA, CDR2 YSYEKL. The CDR3 is CASSQDIPLTSGSTDTQYF. The CDR3 DNA sequence: TGCGCCAGCAGCCAAGATATCCCTCTGACTAGCGGGAGCACAGATACGCAGTATTTT.

V usage is TRBV5-6 and J usage is TRBJ2-7, with D possibly being TRBD2 (7 bases). Per germline, CDR1 SGHDT and CDR2 YYEEEE. V lost 7 bases and J 7 bases, leaving 12 bases between the germline ends. The CDR3 loop spans 11 amino acids. CDR3 region: CASFGGTEQYF. For the CDR3, the DNA is TGTGCCAGCTTCGGGGGGACAGAGCAGTACTTC.

CDR3 DNA sequence: TGTGCCAGCAGCGTAGACATCCGTAATGAAAAACTGTTTTTT. It codes for CASSVDIRNEKLFF. This chain links TRBV9 with TRBJ1-4; D remains unclear. Looked up from germline, CDR1 is SGDLS and CDR2 is YYNGEE. The CDR3 has 14 amino acids. Trimming removed 0 bases at V and 4 bases at J, with 7 bases between.

J is TRBJ1-5 and V is TRBV9, with D maybe TRBD1 (6 bases). This CDR3 region has 19 residues. V lost 2 bases and J 4 bases, leaving 25 bases between the germline ends. The germline CDR1 and CDR2 sequences are SGDLS and YYNGEE. Here the CDR3 reads CASSVFGLQGKMANQPQHF. CDR3 DNA sequence: TGTGCCAGCAGCGTCTTCGGGCTTCAGGGGAAGATGGCGAATCAGCCCCAGCATTTT.

V gene TRBV5-1 combines with J gene TRBJ2-3; 11 positions match TRBD2. The V gene end was trimmed by 0 bases and the J gene end by 6 bases; junction bases not matched to a gene: 3. CDR3 length equals 15 residues. Germline loops: CDR1 SGHRS, CDR2 YFSETQ. The CDR3 spells CASSLVAGGPDTQYF. CDR3 DNA: TGCGCCAGCAGCTTGGTAGCGGGAGGGCCCGATACGCAGTATTTT.

This chain uses TRBV7-3 with TRBJ2-2; TRBD2 matches 8 bases. Unmatched junction bases numbered 7, after V lost 5 bases and J lost 5 bases. This CDR3 comprises 15 residues. The germline V gene encodes CDR1 SGHTA and CDR2 FQGTGA. DNA for the CDR3: TGTGCCAGCAGCCGCAGCGGGAGTGTAACCGGGGAGCTGTTTTTT. Translating it yields CASSRSGSVTGELFF.

This chain links TRBV6-5 with TRBJ2-2; a weak D match, TRBD1 (6 bases). The CDR3 contains 13 residues. Germline CDR1 MNHEY, CDR2 SVGAGI. Trimming took off 10 bases at V and 1 base at J, with 10 bases between the two ends. CDR3 in amino acids: CATTQGNTGELFF. Here the CDR3 DNA reads TGTGCCACCACACAGGGGAACACCGGGGAGCTGTTTTTT.

The J gene is TRBJ1-2, the V gene TRBV7-9, with 8 bases identical to TRBD1. With V trimmed by 5 bases and J by 5 bases, 7 bases remained unmatched. Per the germline V gene, CDR1 is SEHNR and CDR2 is FQNEAQ (reference sequence). The CDR3 covers 14 residues. The CDR3 sequence is CASSNGQGRYGYTF. The CDR3 region has the DNA TGTGCCAGCAGCAACGGACAGGGTAGATATGGCTACACCTTC.

The chain uses TRBV18 and TRBJ2-7, with 15 bases aligning to TRBD2. From germline, CDR1 is KGHSH and CDR2 LQKENI. The junction had 3 bases not matched to a gene; V was cut back by 1 base and J by 5 bases. The CDR3 totals 16 residues. The chain's CDR3 is CASSPRTSGRVDEQYF. In DNA form, the CDR3 reads TGTGCCAGCTCACCACGGACTAGCGGGAGGGTAGACGAGCAGTACTTC.

The V and J genes are TRBV6-5 and TRBJ2-7, with 8 bases identical to TRBD1. The V segment lost 7 bases and the J segment 0 bases; nucleotides outside the gene matches: 5. CDR1 is MNHEY and CDR2 is SVGAGI in the germline V gene. The CDR3 sequence is 14 residues long. The CDR3: CASTTDRVSYEQYF. As DNA, the CDR3 is TGTGCCAGCACCACGGACAGGGTCTCCTACGAGCAGTACTTC.

This chain connects TRBV11-1 to TRBJ2-1; perhaps TRBD2 as D (6 bases). The CDR3 has 13 residues. Germline assignment: CDR1 SGHAT and CDR2 FQDESV (reference sequence). Between the trimmed V and J ends, which lost 5 bases and 3 bases, there was a span of 8 bases. CDR3 nucleotide sequence: TGTGCCAGCAGCGGGACTCTCTACAATGAGCAGTTCTTC. The encoded protein is CASSGTLYNEQFF.

The V gene is TRBV12-3 or TRBV12-4, the J gene TRBJ2-2, with TRBD2 matching 7 bases. This CDR3 has 13 residues. V was clipped by 6 bases and J by 8 bases; unmatched bases: 6. The CDR3 sequence: CASRRGSLGELFF. The CDR3, as DNA: TGTGCCAGCAGGCGGGGGAGCTTAGGGGAGCTGTTTTTT.

V gene TRBV7-8 combines with J gene TRBJ1-5; TRBD1 matches 10 bases. CDR1 is SGHVS and CDR2 is FQNEAQ in the germline V gene. This CDR3 is 16 amino acids long. V lost 4 bases and J lost 4; bases outside the gene matches: 7. The CDR3 region is CASSSGQGNLNQPQHF. CDR3 bases: TGTGCCAGCAGCTCGGGACAGGGGAATTTAAATCAGCCCCAGCATTTT.

The V and J genes are TRBV28 and TRBJ2-7; no clear D gene. Trimming took 6 bases from V and 2 from J, leaving 11 bases between them. Germline V CDR1 and CDR2: MDHEN, SYDVKM. This CDR3 is built from 13 residues. The CDR3, as DNA: TGTGCCAGCAGCCTCAAACTACCCTACGAGCAGTACTTC. Encoded protein: CASSLKLPYEQYF.

This rearrangement joins TRBV19 to TRBJ2-1; D is unresolved. This CDR3 has 18 amino acids. V lost 0 bases to trimming and J lost 1 base, with 16 bases between them. Germline V lookup: CDR1 LNHDA, CDR2 SQIVND (reference sequence). In DNA, the CDR3 is TGTGCCAGTAGTATAGACCACGACACTTTTTGGTCCTACAATGAGCAGTTCTTC. This encodes CASSIDHDTFWSYNEQFF.